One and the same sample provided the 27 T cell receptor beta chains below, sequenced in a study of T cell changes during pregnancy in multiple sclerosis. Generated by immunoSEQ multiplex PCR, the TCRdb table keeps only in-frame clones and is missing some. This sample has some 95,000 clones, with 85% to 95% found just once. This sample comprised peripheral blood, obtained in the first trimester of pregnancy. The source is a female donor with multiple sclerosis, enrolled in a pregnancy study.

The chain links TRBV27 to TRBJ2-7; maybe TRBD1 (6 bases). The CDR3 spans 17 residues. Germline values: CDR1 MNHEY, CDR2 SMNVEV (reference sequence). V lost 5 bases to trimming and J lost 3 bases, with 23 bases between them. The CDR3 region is CASSPSRTGFLVYEQYF. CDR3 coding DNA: TGTGCCAGCAGTCCCTCCCGCACAGGGTTTTTAGTCTACGAGCAGTACTTC.

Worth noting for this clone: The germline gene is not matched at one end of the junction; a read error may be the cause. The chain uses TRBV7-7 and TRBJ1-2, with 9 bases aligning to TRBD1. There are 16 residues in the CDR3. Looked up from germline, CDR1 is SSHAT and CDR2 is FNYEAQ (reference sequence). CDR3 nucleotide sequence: TGTGCTAGCAGCGGGGACAGGGAAGCTCTTAACTATGGCTACACCTTC. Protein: CASSGDREALNYGYTF.

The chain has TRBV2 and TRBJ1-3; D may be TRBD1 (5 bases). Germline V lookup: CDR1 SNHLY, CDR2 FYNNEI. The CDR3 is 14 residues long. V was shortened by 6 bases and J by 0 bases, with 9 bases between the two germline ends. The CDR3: CASSGQTSGNTIYF. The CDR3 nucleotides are TGTGCCAGCAGCGGACAAACCTCTGGAAACACCATATATTTT.

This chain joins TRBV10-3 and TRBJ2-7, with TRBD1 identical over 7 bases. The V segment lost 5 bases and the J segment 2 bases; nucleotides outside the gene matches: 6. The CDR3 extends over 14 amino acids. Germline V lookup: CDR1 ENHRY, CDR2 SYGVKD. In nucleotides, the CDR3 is TGTGCCATCAGTAACCGCCAGGGGGCCTACGAGCAGTACTTC. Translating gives CAISNRQGAYEQYF.

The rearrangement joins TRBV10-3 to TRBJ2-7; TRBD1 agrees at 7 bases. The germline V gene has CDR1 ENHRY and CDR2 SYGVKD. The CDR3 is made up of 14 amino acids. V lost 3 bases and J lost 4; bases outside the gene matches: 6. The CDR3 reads CAISERTGLYEQYF. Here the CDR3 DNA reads TGTGCCATCAGTGAAAGGACAGGACTTTACGAGCAGTACTTC.

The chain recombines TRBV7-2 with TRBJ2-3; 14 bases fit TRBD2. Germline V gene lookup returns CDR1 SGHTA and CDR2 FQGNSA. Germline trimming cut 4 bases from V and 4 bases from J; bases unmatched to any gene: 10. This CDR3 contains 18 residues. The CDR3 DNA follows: TGTGCCAGCAGCTCGGGACTAGCGGGAGAGGAGGGTTCAGATACGCAGTATTTT. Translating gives CASSSGLAGEEGSDTQYF.

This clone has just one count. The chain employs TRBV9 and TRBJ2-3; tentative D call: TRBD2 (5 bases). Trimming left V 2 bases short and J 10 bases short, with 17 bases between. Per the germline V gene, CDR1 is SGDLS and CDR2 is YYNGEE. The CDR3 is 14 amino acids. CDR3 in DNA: TGTGCCAGCAGCGTCGGAGGTGTCGGGAAAGCGCAGTATTTT. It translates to CASSVGGVGKAQYF.

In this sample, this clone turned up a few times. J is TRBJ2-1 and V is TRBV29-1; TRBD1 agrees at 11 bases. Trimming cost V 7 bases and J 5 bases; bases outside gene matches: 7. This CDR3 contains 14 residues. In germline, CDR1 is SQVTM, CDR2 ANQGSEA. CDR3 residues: CSAGQGGFNNEQFF. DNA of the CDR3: TGCAGCGCGGGACAGGGGGGCTTTAACAATGAGCAGTTCTTC.

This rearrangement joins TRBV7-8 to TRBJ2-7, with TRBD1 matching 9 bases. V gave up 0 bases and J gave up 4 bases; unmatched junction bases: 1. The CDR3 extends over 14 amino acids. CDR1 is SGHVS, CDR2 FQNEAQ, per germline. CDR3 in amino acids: CASSLATGGYEQYF. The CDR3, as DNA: TGTGCCAGCAGCTTAGCGACAGGGGGGTACGAGCAGTACTTC.

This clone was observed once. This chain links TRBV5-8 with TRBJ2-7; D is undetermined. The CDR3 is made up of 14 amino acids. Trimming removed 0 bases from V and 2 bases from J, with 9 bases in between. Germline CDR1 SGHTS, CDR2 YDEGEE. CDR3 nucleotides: TGTGCCAGCAGCTTGGATCCCCTAGCCTACGAGCAGTACTTC. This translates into CASSLDPLAYEQYF.

CDR3 nucleotide sequence: TGTGCCAGCAGCTTAGGTGGGAGGGAAAAACTGTTTTTT. Translating gives CASSLGGREKLFF. The chain combines TRBV7-8 with TRBJ1-4; D is undetermined. CDR1 is SGHVS and CDR2 is FQNEAQ in the germline V gene. CDR3 length: 13 residues. V was pared by 1 base and J by 8 bases, with 8 bases between.

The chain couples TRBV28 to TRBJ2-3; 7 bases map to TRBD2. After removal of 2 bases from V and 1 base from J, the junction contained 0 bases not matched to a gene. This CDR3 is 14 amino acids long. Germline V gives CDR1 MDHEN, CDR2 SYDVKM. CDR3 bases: TGTGCCAGCAGTTTACTAGCGGGCACAGATACGCAGTATTTT. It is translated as CASSLLAGTDTQYF.

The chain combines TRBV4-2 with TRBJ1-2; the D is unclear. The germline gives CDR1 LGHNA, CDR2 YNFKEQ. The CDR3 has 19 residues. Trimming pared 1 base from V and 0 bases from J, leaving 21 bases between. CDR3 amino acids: CASSQGSNLRGNANYGYTF. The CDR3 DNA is TGTGCCAGCAGCCAAGGCTCCAATCTTCGAGGGAATGCTAACTATGGCTACACCTTC.

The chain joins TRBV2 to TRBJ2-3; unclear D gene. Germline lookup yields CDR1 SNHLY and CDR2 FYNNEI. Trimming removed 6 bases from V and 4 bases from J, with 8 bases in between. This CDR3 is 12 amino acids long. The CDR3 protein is CASRPRADTQYF. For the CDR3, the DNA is TGTGCCAGCAGGCCCCGGGCAGATACGCAGTATTTT.

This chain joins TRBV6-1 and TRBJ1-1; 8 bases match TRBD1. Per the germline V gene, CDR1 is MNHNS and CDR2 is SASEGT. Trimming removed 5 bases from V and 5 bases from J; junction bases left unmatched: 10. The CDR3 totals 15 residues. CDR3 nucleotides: TGTGCCAGCAGTATCCGGACAGGGCCGTTAACTGAAGCTTTCTTT. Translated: CASSIRTGPLTEAFF.

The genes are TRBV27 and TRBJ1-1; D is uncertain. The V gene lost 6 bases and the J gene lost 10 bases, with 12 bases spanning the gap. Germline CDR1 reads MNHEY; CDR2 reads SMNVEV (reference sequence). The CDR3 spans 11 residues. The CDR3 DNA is TGTGCCAGCAGAGCCGGGAATGGAGCTTTCTTT. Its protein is CASRAGNGAFF.

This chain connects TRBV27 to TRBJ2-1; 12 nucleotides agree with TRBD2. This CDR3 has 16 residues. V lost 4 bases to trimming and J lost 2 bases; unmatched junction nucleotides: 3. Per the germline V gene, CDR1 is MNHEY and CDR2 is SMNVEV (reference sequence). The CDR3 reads CASSYWTSGAYNEQFF. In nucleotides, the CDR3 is TGTGCCAGCAGTTATTGGACTAGCGGGGCCTACAATGAGCAGTTCTTC.

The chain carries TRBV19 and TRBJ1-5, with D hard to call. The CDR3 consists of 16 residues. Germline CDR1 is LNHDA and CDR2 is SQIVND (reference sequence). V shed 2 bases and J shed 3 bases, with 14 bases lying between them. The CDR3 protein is CASSIITPIPNQPQHF. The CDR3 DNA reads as TGTGCCAGTAGTATAATCACCCCTATCCCCAATCAGCCCCAGCATTTT.

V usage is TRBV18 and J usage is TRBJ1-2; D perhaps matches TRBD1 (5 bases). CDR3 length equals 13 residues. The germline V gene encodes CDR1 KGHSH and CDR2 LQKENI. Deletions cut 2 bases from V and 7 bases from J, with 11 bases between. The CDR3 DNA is TGTGCCAGCTCACCAGTACAGGCGCCTGGCTACACCTTC. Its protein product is CASSPVQAPGYTF. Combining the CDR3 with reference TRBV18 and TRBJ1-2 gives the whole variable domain NAGVMQNPRHLVRRRGQEARLRCSPMKGHSHVYWYRQLPEEGLKFMVYLQKENIIDESGMPKERFSAEFPKEGPSILRIQQVVRGDSAAYFCASSPVQAPGYTFGSGTRLTVV.

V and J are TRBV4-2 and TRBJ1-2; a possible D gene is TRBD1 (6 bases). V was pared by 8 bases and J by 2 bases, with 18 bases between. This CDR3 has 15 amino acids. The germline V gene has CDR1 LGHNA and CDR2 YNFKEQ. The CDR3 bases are TGTGCCAGCCACGGTGAAACAGGGCGCAACTATGGCTACACCTTC. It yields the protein CASHGETGRNYGYTF.

CDR3: CSARRSEQYF. The DNA of the CDR3 is TGCAGTGCTAGGCGGAGCGAGCAGTACTTC. The chain carries TRBV20-1 and TRBJ2-7, with D hard to call. The length of the CDR3 is 10 residues. Trimming shortened V by 3 bases and J by 6 bases, and 6 bases separated the two germline ends. Germline CDR1 DFQATT, CDR2 SNEGSKA (reference sequence).

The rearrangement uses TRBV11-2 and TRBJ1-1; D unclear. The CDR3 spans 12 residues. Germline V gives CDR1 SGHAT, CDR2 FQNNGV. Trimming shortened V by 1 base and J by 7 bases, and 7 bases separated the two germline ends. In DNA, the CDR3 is TGTGCCAGCAGCTTAGGCGGCCTTGAAGCTTTCTTT. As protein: CASSLGGLEAFF.

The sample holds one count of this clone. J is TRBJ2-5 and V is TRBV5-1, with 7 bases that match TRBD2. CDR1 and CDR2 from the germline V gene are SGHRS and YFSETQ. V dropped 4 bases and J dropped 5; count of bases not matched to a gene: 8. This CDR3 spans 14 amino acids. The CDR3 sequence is CASSPIAGGETQYF. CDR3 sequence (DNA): TGCGCCAGCAGCCCTATAGCGGGTGGCGAGACCCAGTACTTC.

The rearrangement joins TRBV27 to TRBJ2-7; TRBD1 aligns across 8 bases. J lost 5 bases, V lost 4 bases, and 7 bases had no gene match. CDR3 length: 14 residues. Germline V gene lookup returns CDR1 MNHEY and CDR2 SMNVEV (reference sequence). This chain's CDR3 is CASSSGQGTHEQYF. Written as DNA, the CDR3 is TGTGCCAGCAGTTCCGGACAGGGTACCCACGAGCAGTACTTC.

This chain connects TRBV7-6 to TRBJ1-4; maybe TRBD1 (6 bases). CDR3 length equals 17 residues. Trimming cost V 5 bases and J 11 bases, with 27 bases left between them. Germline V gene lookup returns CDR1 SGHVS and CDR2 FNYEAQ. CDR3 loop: CASSKDMPGGLEGKLFF. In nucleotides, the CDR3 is TGTGCCAGCAGCAAGGACATGCCTGGGGGCCTCGAGGGGAAACTGTTTTTT.

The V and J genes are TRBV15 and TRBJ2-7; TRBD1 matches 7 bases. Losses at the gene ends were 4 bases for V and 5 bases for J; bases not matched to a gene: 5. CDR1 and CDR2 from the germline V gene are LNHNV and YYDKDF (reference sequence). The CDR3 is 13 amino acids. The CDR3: CATSIRTGDEQYF. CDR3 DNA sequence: TGTGCCACCAGCATAAGAACAGGGGACGAGCAGTACTTC.

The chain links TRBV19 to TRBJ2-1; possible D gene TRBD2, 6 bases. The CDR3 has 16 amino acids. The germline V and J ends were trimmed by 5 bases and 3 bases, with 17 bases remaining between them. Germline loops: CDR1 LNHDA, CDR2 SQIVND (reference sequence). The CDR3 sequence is CASSLGRGAFYNEQFF. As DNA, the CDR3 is TGTGCCAGTAGTCTCGGGCGGGGAGCTTTCTACAATGAGCAGTTCTTC. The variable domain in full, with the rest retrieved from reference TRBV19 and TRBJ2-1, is DGGITQSPKYLFRKEGQNVTLSCEQNLNHDAMYWYRQDPGQGLRLIYYSQIVNDFQKGDIAEGYSVSREKKESFPLTVTSAQKNPTAFYLCASSLGRGAFYNEQFFGPGTRLTVL.